The rows below give T cell receptor beta chains drawn from one sample of a study of early T cells in non-severe SARS-CoV-2 infection. MiXCR, run by TCRdb on the 5' RACE reads, gives a single entry per CDR3 protein. The sample carries 50,000 to 65,000 distinct CDR3 sequences, 20% recorded once. The specimen comprised whole blood, sampled at baseline. Receptors were obtained from an adult who was a healthcare worker with PCR-confirmed SARS-CoV-2 infection or an uninfected control (not recorded which). CDR3s include the opening cysteine and the closing phenylalanine or tryptophan. A D gene is named only where the DNA matches it firmly. Part of the rows lack a size; the others show once, few, many or a class for expanded clones.

j_gene: TRBJ2-1
v_gene: TRBV7-2
abundance: -
d_gene: TRBD2
CDR3aa: CASSLTSGGLGNEQFF
CDR3nt: TGTGCCAGCAGCTTAACTAGCGGGGGTCTGGGAAATGAGCAGTTCTTC

j_gene: TRBJ1-1
v_gene: TRBV15
abundance: few
d_gene: -
CDR3aa: CVTSGPGLGNTEAFF
CDR3nt: TGTGTCACCAGCGGACCGGGGTTAGGGAACACTGAAGCTTTCTTT

j_gene: TRBJ2-3
v_gene: TRBV7-6
abundance: -
d_gene: -
CDR3aa: CASSLVAGPTDTQYF
CDR3nt: TGTGCCAGCAGCTTAGTGGCGGGTCCCACAGATACGCAGTATTTT

j_gene: TRBJ1-5
v_gene: TRBV2
abundance: -
d_gene: TRBD1
CDR3aa: CASRAGTENQPQHF
CDR3nt: TGTGCCAGCAGGGCCGGGACAGAAAACCAGCCCCAGCATTTT

j_gene: TRBJ2-3
v_gene: TRBV4-1
abundance: few
d_gene: TRBD2
CDR3aa: CASSSFSGGTDTQYF
CDR3nt: TGCGCCAGCAGCTCCTTTAGCGGGGGGACGGATACGCAGTATTTT

j_gene: TRBJ1-5
v_gene: TRBV19
abundance: few
d_gene: -
CDR3aa: CASSRSGSNQPQHF
CDR3nt: TGTGCCAGTAGTAGGTCGGGTAGCAATCAGCCCCAGCATTTT

j_gene: TRBJ2-1
v_gene: TRBV5-4
abundance: -
d_gene: -
CDR3aa: CASSLYRGGRNEQFF
CDR3nt: TGTGCCAGCAGCTTATACAGGGGAGGAAGGAATGAGCAGTTCTTC

j_gene: TRBJ1-2
v_gene: TRBV18
abundance: -
d_gene: -
CDR3aa: CASSPSEGSNYGYTF
CDR3nt: TGTGCCAGCTCACCATCTGAGGGGTCGAACTATGGCTACACCTTC

j_gene: TRBJ2-7
v_gene: TRBV5-1
abundance: -
d_gene: TRBD2
CDR3aa: CASSGTSGGTPEQYF
CDR3nt: TGCGCCAGCAGCGGAACTAGCGGGGGAACCCCCGAGCAGTACTTC

j_gene: TRBJ2-7
v_gene: TRBV2
abundance: few
d_gene: -
CDR3aa: CASSALLGSYEQYF
CDR3nt: TGTGCCAGCAGTGCCCTGTTGGGCTCCTACGAGCAGTACTTC

j_gene: TRBJ1-1
v_gene: TRBV12-3/TRBV12-4
abundance: -
d_gene: -
CDR3aa: CASRSGASMSEAFF
CDR3nt: TGTGCCAGCAGAAGTGGGGCAAGTATGTCAGAAGCTTTCTTT

j_gene: TRBJ2-2
v_gene: TRBV7-6
abundance: -
d_gene: -
CDR3aa: CASSLLGSRTGELFF
CDR3nt: TGTGCCAGCAGCTTACTAGGATCTAGGACCGGGGAGCTGTTTTTT

j_gene: TRBJ1-4
v_gene: TRBV30
abundance: many
d_gene: -
CDR3aa: CAWSVGRGDEKLFF
CDR3nt: TGTGCCTGGAGTGTCGGCAGGGGTGATGAAAAACTGTTTTTT

j_gene: TRBJ2-7
v_gene: TRBV5-1
abundance: few
d_gene: TRBD2
CDR3aa: CASSSSGGYEQYF
CDR3nt: TGCGCCAGCAGCTCCAGCGGGGGATACGAGCAGTACTTC

j_gene: TRBJ1-2
v_gene: TRBV5-1
abundance: -
d_gene: -
CDR3aa: CASSLGQLSYGYTF
CDR3nt: TGCGCCAGCAGCTTGGGACAGCTTAGCTATGGCTACACCTTC

j_gene: TRBJ2-4
v_gene: TRBV7-9
abundance: -
d_gene: -
CDR3aa: CASSSEGTLAKNIQYF
CDR3nt: TGTGCCAGCAGCTCTGAAGGAACACTAGCCAAAAACATTCAGTACTTC

j_gene: TRBJ2-5
v_gene: TRBV7-8
abundance: -
d_gene: TRBD2
CDR3aa: CASSLVLAETQYF
CDR3nt: TGTGCCAGCAGCCTGGTACTAGCGGAGACCCAGTACTTC

j_gene: TRBJ1-5
v_gene: TRBV15
abundance: few
d_gene: -
CDR3aa: CATSRVLRQPQHF
CDR3nt: TGTGCCACCAGCAGGGTGCTCCGACAGCCCCAGCATTTT

j_gene: TRBJ2-3
v_gene: TRBV7-9
abundance: few
d_gene: -
CDR3aa: CASREDWSTDTQYF
CDR3nt: TGTGCCAGCAGAGAGGACTGGAGCACAGATACGCAGTATTTT

j_gene: TRBJ2-7
v_gene: TRBV12-3/TRBV12-4
abundance: many
d_gene: TRBD1
CDR3aa: CASSLTGTYEQYF
CDR3nt: TGTGCCAGCAGTCTGACAGGGACATACGAGCAGTACTTC

j_gene: TRBJ2-1
v_gene: TRBV7-9
abundance: few
d_gene: -
CDR3aa: CASSINEQFF
CDR3nt: TGTGCCAGCAGCATAAATGAGCAGTTCTTC

j_gene: TRBJ1-1
v_gene: TRBV30
abundance: once
d_gene: -
CDR3aa: CAWSDGGLIMNTEAFF
CDR3nt: TGTGCCTGGAGTGATGGGGGACTGATCATGAACACTGAAGCTTTCTTT

j_gene: TRBJ2-1
v_gene: TRBV5-5
abundance: -
d_gene: TRBD2
CDR3aa: CASGLAGSSSYNEQFF
CDR3nt: TGTGCCAGCGGTTTAGCGGGGAGTAGCTCCTACAATGAGCAGTTCTTC

j_gene: TRBJ2-3
v_gene: TRBV6-1
abundance: few
d_gene: -
CDR3aa: CASTEDRLTDTQYF
CDR3nt: TGTGCCAGCACCGAGGACAGATTAACAGATACGCAGTATTTT

j_gene: TRBJ2-1
v_gene: TRBV12-3/TRBV12-4
abundance: -
d_gene: TRBD2
CDR3aa: CASSPSAGGPLGNEQFF
CDR3nt: TGTGCCAGCAGCCCCTCAGCGGGGGGACCCTTGGGGAATGAGCAGTTCTTC

j_gene: TRBJ2-1
v_gene: TRBV15
abundance: many
d_gene: -
CDR3aa: CATSRDLTSNEQFF
CDR3nt: TGTGCCACCAGCAGAGATCTAACGTCGAATGAGCAGTTCTTC